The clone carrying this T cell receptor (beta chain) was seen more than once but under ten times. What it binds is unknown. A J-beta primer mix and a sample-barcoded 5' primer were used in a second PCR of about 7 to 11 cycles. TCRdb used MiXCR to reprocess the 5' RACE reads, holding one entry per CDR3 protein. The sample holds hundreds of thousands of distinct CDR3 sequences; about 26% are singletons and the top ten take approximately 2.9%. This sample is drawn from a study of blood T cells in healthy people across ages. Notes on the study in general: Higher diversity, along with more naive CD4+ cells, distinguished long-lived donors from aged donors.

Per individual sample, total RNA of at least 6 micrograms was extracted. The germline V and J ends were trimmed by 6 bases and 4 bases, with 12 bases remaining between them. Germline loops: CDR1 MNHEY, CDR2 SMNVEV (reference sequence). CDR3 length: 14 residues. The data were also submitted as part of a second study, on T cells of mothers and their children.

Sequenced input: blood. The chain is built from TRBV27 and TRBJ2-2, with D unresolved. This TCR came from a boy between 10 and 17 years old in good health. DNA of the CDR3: TGTGCCAGCAGCCCTTTTAGCCGCACCGGGGAGCTGTTTTTT. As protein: CASSPFSRTGELFF.